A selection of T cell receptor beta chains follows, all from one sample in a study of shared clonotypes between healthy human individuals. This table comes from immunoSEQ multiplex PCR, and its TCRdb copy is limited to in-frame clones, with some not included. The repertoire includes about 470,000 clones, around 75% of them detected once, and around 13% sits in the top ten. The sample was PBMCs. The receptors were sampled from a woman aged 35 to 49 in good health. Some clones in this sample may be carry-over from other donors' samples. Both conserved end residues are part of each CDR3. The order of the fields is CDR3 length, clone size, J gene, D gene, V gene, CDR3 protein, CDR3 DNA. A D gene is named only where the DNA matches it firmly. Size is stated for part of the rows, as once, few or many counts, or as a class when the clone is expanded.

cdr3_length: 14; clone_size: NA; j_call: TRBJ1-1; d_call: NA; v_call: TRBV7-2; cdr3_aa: CASSPQSLNTEAFF; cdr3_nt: TGTGCCAGCAGCCCCCAGAGTTTGAACACTGAAGCTTTCTTT
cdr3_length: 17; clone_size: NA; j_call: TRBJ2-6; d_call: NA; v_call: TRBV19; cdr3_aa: CATSRGTASSGANVLTF; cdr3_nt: TGTGCCACCAGTAGGGGGACGGCTTCCTCTGGGGCCAACGTCCTGACTTTC
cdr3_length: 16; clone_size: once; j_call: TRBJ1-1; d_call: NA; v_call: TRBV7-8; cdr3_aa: CASSLRFWERDTEAFF; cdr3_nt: TGTGCCAGCAGCTTAAGGTTCTGGGAAAGGGACACTGAAGCTTTCTTT
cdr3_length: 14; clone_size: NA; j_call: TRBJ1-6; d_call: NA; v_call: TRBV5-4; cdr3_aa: CASSLDRTNSPLHF; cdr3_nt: TGTGCCAGCAGCTTGGACAGGACAAATTCACCCCTCCACTTT
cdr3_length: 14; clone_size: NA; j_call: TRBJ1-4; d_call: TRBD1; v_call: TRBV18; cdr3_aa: CASSPGQGVEKLFF; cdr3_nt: TGTGCCAGCTCCCCGGGACAGGGGGTCGAAAAACTGTTTTTT
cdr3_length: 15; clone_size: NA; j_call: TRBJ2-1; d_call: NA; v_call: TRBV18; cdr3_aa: CASSPPGITGNEQFF; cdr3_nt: TGTGCCAGCTCACCCCCCGGTATAACCGGCAATGAGCAGTTCTTC
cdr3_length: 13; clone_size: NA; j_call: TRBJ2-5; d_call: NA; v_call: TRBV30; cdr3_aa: CAWSRQVQETQYF; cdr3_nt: TGTGCCTGGAGTCGACAGGTTCAAGAGACCCAGTACTTC
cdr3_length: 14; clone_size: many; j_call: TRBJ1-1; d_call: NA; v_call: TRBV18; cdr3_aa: CASSPTWGNTEAFF; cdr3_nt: TGTGCCAGCTCACCGACTTGGGGCAACACTGAAGCTTTCTTT
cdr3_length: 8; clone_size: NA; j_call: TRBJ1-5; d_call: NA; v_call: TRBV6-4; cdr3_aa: CAPYRQHF; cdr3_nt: TGTGCCCCCTACAGGCAGCATTTT
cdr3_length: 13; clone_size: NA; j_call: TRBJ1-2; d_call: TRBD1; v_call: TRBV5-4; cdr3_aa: CASSWTGAGGYTF; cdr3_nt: TGTGCCAGCAGCTGGACAGGGGCGGGTGGCTACACCTTC
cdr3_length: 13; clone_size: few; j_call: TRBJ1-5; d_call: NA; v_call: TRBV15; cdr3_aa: CATSNRRNQPQHF; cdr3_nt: TGTGCCACCAGCAACAGACGCAATCAGCCCCAGCATTTT
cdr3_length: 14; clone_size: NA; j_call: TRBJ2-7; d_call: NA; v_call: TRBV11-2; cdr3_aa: CASSAVAATYEQYF; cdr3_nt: TGTGCCAGTTCTGCTGTCGCAGCAACCTACGAGCAGTACTTC
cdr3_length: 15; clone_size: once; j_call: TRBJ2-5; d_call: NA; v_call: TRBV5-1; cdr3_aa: CASSLSVQGRETQYF; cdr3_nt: TGCGCCAGCAGCCTGTCGGTACAGGGGAGGGAGACCCAGTACTTC
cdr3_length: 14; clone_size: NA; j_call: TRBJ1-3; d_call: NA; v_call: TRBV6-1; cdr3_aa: CASREGFAGNTIYF; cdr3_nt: TGTGCCAGCAGAGAAGGGTTTGCAGGAAACACCATATATTTT
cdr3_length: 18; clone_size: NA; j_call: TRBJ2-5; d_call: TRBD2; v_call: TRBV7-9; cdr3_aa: CASSLGRLGLADQETQYF; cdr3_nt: TGTGCCAGCAGCTTAGGTAGATTGGGGCTAGCGGACCAAGAGACCCAGTACTTC
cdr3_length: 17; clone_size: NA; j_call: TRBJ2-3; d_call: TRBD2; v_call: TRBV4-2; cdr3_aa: CASSQGLAGVQLDTQYF; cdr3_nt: TGTGCCAGCAGCCAAGGGCTAGCGGGAGTCCAACTAGATACGCAGTATTTT
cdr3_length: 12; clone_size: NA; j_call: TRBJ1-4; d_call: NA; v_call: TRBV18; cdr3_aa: CASSPTNEKLFF; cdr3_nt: TGTGCCAGCTCACCAACTAATGAAAAACTGTTTTTT
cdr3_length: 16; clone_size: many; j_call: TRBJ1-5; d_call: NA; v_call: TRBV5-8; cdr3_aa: CASSLDTGVRNQPQHF; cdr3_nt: TGTGCCAGCAGCTTGGACACGGGGGTGCGCAATCAGCCCCAGCATTTT
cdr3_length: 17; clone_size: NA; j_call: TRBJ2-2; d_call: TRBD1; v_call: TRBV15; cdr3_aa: CATRSQGTGLNTGELFF; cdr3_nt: TGTGCCACCAGATCCCAGGGGACAGGGCTTAACACCGGGGAGCTGTTTTTT
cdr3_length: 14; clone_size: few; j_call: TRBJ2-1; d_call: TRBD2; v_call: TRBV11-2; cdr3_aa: CASRLAGEHNEQFF; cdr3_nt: TGTGCCAGCAGACTAGCGGGAGAGCATAATGAGCAGTTCTTC
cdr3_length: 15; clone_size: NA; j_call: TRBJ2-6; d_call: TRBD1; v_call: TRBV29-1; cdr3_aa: CSVADRVEGANVLTF; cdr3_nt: TGCAGCGTTGCGGACAGGGTGGAAGGGGCCAACGTCCTGACTTTC
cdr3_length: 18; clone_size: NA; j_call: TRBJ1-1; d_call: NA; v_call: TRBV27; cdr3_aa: CASSLVGAEGGTGTEAFF; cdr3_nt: TGTGCCAGCAGTTTAGTGGGTGCCGAGGGCGGTACTGGCACTGAAGCTTTCTTT
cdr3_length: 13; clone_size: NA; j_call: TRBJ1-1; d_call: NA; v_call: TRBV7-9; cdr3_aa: CASSRGVNTEAFF; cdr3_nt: TGTGCCAGCAGTCGAGGGGTGAACACTGAAGCTTTCTTT
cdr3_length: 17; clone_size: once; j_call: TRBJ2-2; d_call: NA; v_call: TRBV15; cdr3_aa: CATSRDRWGPNTGELFF; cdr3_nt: TGTGCCACCAGCAGAGATCGGTGGGGACCGAACACCGGGGAGCTGTTTTTT